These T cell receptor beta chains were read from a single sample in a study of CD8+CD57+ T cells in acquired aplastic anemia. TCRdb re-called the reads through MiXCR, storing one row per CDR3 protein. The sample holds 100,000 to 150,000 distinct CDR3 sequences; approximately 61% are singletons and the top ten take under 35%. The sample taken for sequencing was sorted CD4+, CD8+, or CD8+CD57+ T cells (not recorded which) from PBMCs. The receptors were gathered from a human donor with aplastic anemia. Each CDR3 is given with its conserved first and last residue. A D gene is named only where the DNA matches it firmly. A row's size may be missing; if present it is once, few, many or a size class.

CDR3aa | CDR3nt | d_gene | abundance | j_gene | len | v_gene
CASGTPTGGEKLFF | TGTGCCAGCGGCACGCCGACAGGGGGTGAAAAACTGTTTTTT | TRBD1 | NA | TRBJ1-4 | 14 | TRBV25-1
CASSQRDSTYNEQFF | TGCGCCAGCAGCCAGAGGGACAGTACATACAATGAGCAGTTCTTC | TRBD1 | many | TRBJ2-1 | 15 | TRBV4-1
CASTQGLAGGSYEQYF | TGTGCCAGCACCCAGGGACTAGCGGGAGGAAGCTACGAGCAGTACTTC | TRBD2 | NA | TRBJ2-7 | 16 | TRBV12-3/TRBV12-4
CSVLVNTEAFF | TGCAGCGTTTTGGTGAACACTGAAGCTTTCTTT | NA | NA | TRBJ1-1 | 11 | TRBV29-1
CAISEVGSTEAFF | TGTGCCATCAGTGAGGTTGGAAGCACTGAAGCTTTCTTT | NA | NA | TRBJ1-1 | 13 | TRBV10-3
CSVEEAGVYGYTF | TGCAGCGTTGAAGAGGCAGGGGTCTATGGCTACACCTTC | NA | NA | TRBJ1-2 | 13 | TRBV29-1
CALTGPGEQYF | TGTGCCCTGACAGGGCCGGGTGAGCAGTACTTC | TRBD1 | NA | TRBJ2-7 | 11 | TRBV2
CASSPRQGSTEAFF | TGTGCCAGCAGTCCCCGGCAGGGCTCTACTGAAGCTTTCTTT | NA | many | TRBJ1-1 | 14 | TRBV6-4
CASSTYTGLSGNTIYF | TGCGCCAGCAGCACCTATACAGGTCTCTCTGGAAACACCATATATTTT | NA | NA | TRBJ1-3 | 16 | TRBV5-1
CASSIDRGTSYGYTF | TGTGCCAGTAGTATAGATCGGGGTACTAGCTATGGCTACACCTTC | NA | NA | TRBJ1-2 | 15 | TRBV19
CATSRDRSSYNEQFF | TGTGCCACCAGCAGAGACAGGAGCTCCTACAATGAGCAGTTCTTC | NA | NA | TRBJ2-1 | 15 | TRBV15
CATSDLCASSSTVSYEQYF | NA | NA | NA | TRBJ2-7 | 19 | TRBV24-1
CASSIGSSYNEQFF | TGTGCCAGTAGTATTGGGAGCTCCTACAATGAGCAGTTCTTC | NA | few | TRBJ2-1 | 14 | TRBV19
CASSIRDREVGEQFF | TGTGCCAGCAGCATACGGGACAGGGAAGTAGGTGAGCAGTTCTTC | TRBD1 | few | TRBJ2-1 | 15 | TRBV4-2
CAISEYGTGLGEQYF | TGTGCCATCAGTGAGTACGGGACCGGCCTAGGCGAGCAGTACTTC | NA | few | TRBJ2-7 | 15 | TRBV10-3
CAWASPTENVGFRETQYF | TGTGCCTGGGCCTCGCCGACAGAGAATGTAGGTTTTCGGGAGACCCAGTACTTC | NA | once | TRBJ2-5 | 18 | TRBV30
CATTSGVNYNEQFF | TGTGCCACCACAAGCGGGGTGAACTACAATGAGCAGTTCTTC | TRBD2 | NA | TRBJ2-1 | 14 | TRBV24-1
CASKGAGGSSPLHF | TGTGCCAGCAAGGGGGCTGGGGGCAGTTCACCCCTCCACTTT | TRBD1 | NA | TRBJ1-6 | 14 | TRBV2
CASSGAVIYGYTF | TGTGCCAGCAGCGGGGCGGTCATCTATGGCTACACCTTC | NA | NA | TRBJ1-2 | 13 | TRBV9
CASSEGGEGTEAFF | TGTGCCAGCAGCGAAGGGGGCGAAGGGACTGAAGCTTTCTTT | TRBD1 | NA | TRBJ1-1 | 14 | TRBV9
CASSEVRGLALTGELFF | TGTGCCAGCAGTGAAGTCCGGGGACTAGCGCTCACCGGGGAGCTGTTTTTT | TRBD2 | many | TRBJ2-2 | 17 | TRBV2
CASRDRPVGGYTF | TGTGCCAGCAGGGACAGGCCAGTTGGGGGCTACACCTTC | TRBD1 | NA | TRBJ1-2 | 13 | TRBV12-3/TRBV12-4
CASSPAGVVYEQYF | TGTGCCAGCAGCCCCGCGGGGGTAGTCTACGAGCAGTACTTC | TRBD2 | NA | TRBJ2-7 | 14 | TRBV7-9
CSVRTEKGGYGYTF | TGCAGCGTCAGGACAGAAAAGGGAGGCTATGGCTACACCTTC | NA | many | TRBJ1-2 | 14 | TRBV29-1
CSLVGEAGELFF | TGCAGCCTCGTGGGGGAGGCCGGGGAGCTGTTTTTT | NA | NA | TRBJ2-2 | 12 | TRBV29-1
CATSSPGLAAGEQYF | TGTGCCACCAGCAGCCCGGGACTAGCGGCTGGTGAGCAGTACTTC | TRBD2 | NA | TRBJ2-7 | 15 | TRBV15
CASNTGAYTF | TGTGCCAGCAATACCGGGGCCTACACCTTC | NA | NA | TRBJ1-2 | 10 | TRBV19
CASSFGTMGDKAFF | TGTGCCAGCAGTTTCGGGACTATGGGGGATAAAGCTTTCTTT | NA | NA | TRBJ1-1 | 14 | TRBV2
CAITRSNQETQYF | TGTGCCATCACCCGGAGCAACCAAGAGACCCAGTACTTC | NA | few | TRBJ2-5 | 13 | TRBV10-3
CATSGSLGTGVWTQYF | TGTGCCACCAGTGGTTCCCTCGGGACAGGAGTTTGGACCCAGTACTTC | TRBD1 | many | TRBJ2-5 | 16 | TRBV24-1
CSVADSLNYGYTF | TGCAGCGTTGCGGACAGCTTGAACTATGGCTACACCTTC | NA | many | TRBJ1-2 | 13 | TRBV29-1
CASSLVAEYYEQYF | TGTGCCAGCAGCTTAGTCGCAGAATATTACGAGCAGTACTTC | NA | NA | TRBJ2-7 | 14 | TRBV7-8
CASSESGGLLNYNEQFF | TGTGCCAGCAGTGAATCCGGAGGGCTACTAAACTACAATGAGCAGTTCTTC | NA | once | TRBJ2-1 | 17 | TRBV25-1
CASSLPEWSGGYNEQFF | TGTGCCAGCAGCTTGCCAGAGTGGAGCGGGGGATACAATGAGCAGTTCTTC | TRBD2 | many | TRBJ2-1 | 17 | TRBV7-2
CASRSILGWDRSPYEQYF | TGTGCCAGTCGTAGTATTCTCGGTTGGGACAGGAGCCCCTACGAGCAGTACTTC | TRBD1 | NA | TRBJ2-7 | 18 | TRBV19